The next 4 T cell receptor beta chains were all read from a single sample in a study of beta chain features in type 1 diabetes (dated by TCRdb to 2016 to 2018). The method was the immunoSEQ multiplex PCR assay. The entire isolated RNA was reverse transcribed using the High Capacity cDNA Reverse Transcription Kit, and thus expressed TCRB transcripts were sequenced. Not all clones reach the TCRdb copy of this immuneACCESS table, which keeps in-frame sequences only. Checked studies attribute under half of the gap to unresolved V genes and leave the rest unexplained. The sample table records under 900,000 clones; around a sixth of these occur just once. 0.023% of the sample goes to the ten largest clones. Material: naive CD4+ T cells from blood. The meaning of the sample's cell subset or site label: true naive CD4+ T cells. Receptors were obtained from a woman younger than 30 in good health.

This clone was seen only a few times. The gene calls are TRBV4-3 and TRBJ1-1; 7 bases map to TRBD1. Trimming at V came to 0 bases and at J to 2 bases, leaving 3 bases not matched to a gene. The CDR3 loop spans 15 amino acids. From germline, CDR1 is LGHNA and CDR2 YSLEER. In nucleotides, the CDR3 is TGCGCCAGCAGCCAAGAGTACAGGGGAAACACTGAAGCTTTCTTT. Its protein product is CASSQEYRGNTEAFF.

This chain joins TRBV5-4 and TRBJ2-7; a possible D gene is TRBD2 (5 bases). Germline CDR1 is SGHNT and CDR2 is YYREEE (reference sequence). This CDR3 comprises 11 residues. V lost 4 bases to trimming and J lost 9 bases, with 11 bases between them. The CDR3: CASSADSAQYF. The CDR3 DNA reads as TGTGCCAGCAGCGCGGACTCGGCGCAGTACTTC.

There are a few counts of this clone. The J gene is TRBJ1-5, the V gene TRBV15, with 8 bases lining up with TRBD1. V was clipped by 5 bases and J by 3 bases; unmatched bases: 3. This CDR3 is 14 amino acids long. CDR1 and CDR2 (germline): LNHNV, YYDKDF (reference sequence). CDR3 nucleotide sequence: TGTGCCACCAGCTGGGGACAGGTCAATCAGCCCCAGCATTTT. This translates into CATSWGQVNQPQHF.

Here the CDR3 reads CASSSSQGFTDTQYF. The CDR3 DNA sequence: TGTGCCAGCAGCTCCTCCCAGGGGTTCACAGATACGCAGTATTTT. The V gene is TRBV5-6, the J gene TRBJ2-3; maybe TRBD1 (6 bases). Germline-derived CDR1 and CDR2 are SGHDT and YYEEEE. The CDR3 consists of 15 residues. V lost 3 bases and J lost 2, with 13 bases in between.